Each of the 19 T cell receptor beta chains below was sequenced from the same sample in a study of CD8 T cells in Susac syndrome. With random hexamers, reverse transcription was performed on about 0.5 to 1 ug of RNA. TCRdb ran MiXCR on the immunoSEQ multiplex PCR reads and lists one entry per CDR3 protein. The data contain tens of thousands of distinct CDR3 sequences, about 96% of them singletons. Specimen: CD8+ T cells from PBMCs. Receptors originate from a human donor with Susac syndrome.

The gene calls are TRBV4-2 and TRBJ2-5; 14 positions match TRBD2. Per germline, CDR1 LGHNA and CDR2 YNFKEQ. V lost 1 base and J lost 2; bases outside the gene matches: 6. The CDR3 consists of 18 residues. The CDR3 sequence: CASSQGSRLAGGQETQYF. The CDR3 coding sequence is TGTGCCAGCAGCCAAGGAAGCCGACTAGCGGGGGGGCAAGAGACCCAGTACTTC.

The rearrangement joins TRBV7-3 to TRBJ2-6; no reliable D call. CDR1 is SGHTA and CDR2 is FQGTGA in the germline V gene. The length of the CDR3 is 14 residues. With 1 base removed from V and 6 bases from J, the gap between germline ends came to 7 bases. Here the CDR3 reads CASSLNSLANVLTF. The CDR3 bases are TGTGCCAGCAGCTTAAATTCCTTGGCCAACGTCCTGACTTTC.

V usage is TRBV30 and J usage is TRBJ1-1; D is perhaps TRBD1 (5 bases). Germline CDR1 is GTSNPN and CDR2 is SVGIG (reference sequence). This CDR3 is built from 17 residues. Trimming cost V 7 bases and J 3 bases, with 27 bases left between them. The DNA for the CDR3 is TGTGCCTCTCCAAGGGGAGGTCACACTACGACCTACACTGAAGCTTTCTTT. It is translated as CASPRGGHTTTYTEAFF.

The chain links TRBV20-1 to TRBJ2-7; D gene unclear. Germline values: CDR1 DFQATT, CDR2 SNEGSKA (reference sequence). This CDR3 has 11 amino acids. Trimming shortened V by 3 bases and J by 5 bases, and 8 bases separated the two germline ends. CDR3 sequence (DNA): TGCAGTGCTAGTGTCAGGAACGAGCAGTACTTC. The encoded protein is CSASVRNEQYF.

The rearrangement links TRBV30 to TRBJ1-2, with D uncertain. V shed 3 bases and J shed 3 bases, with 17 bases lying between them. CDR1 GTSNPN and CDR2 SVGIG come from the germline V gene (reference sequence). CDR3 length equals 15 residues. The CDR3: CAWRDAWRVYYGYTF. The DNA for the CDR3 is TGTGCCTGGAGGGACGCATGGAGGGTCTACTATGGCTACACCTTC.

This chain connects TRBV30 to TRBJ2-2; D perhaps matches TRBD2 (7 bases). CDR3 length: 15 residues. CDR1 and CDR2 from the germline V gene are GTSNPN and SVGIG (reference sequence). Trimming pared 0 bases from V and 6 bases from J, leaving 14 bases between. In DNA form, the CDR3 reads TGTGCCTGGAGTGTAAGGGGGGGACTGGCCGGGGAGCTGTTTTTT. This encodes CAWSVRGGLAGELFF.

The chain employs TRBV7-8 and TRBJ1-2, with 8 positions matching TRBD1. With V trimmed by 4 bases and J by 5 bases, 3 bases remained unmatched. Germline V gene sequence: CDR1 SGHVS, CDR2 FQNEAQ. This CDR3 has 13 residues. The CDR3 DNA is TGTGCCAGCAGCTCGACAGGGGATTATGGCTACACCTTC. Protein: CASSSTGDYGYTF.

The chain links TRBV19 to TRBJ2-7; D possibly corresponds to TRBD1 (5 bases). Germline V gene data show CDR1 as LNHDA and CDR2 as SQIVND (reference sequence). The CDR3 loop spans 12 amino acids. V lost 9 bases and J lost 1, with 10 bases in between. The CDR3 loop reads CASQGPSYEQYF. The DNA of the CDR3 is TGTGCCAGCCAGGGTCCTTCCTACGAGCAGTACTTC.

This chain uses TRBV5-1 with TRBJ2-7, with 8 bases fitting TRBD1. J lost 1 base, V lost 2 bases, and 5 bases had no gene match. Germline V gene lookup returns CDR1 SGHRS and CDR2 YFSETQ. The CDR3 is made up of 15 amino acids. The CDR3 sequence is CASSLSGTGSYEQYF. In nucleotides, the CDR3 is TGCGCCAGCAGCTTATCCGGGACAGGATCCTACGAGCAGTACTTC.

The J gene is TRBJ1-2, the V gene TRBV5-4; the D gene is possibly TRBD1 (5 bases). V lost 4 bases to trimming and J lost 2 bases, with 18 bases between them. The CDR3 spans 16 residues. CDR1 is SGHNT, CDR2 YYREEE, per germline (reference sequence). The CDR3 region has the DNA TGTGCCAGCAGCCCACAAACTGCGGGACTGAACTATGGCTACACCTTC. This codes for CASSPQTAGLNYGYTF.

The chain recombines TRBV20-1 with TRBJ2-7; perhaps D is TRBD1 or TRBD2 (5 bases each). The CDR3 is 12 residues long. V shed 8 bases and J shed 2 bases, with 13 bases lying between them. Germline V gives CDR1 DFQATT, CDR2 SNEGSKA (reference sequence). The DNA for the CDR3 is TGCAGTCAAAAGAGGGGCGCCTACGAGCAGTACTTC. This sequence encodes CSQKRGAYEQYF.

CDR3 loop: CASSQEQGRDTQYF. The CDR3 DNA reads as TGCGCCAGCAGCCAAGAGCAGGGTCGAGATACGCAGTATTTT. The genes are TRBV4-3 and TRBJ2-3; weak D call: TRBD1 (5 bases). V was trimmed by 0 bases and J by 5 bases, leaving 9 bases between them. CDR1 and CDR2 (germline): LGHNA, YSLEER. CDR3 length: 14 residues.

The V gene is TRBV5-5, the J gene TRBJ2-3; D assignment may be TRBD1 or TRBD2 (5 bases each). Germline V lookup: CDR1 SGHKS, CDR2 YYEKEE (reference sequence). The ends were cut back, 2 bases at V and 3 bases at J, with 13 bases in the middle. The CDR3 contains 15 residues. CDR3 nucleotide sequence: TGTGCCAGCAGCTTTCAAGGGGACGGGACAGATACGCAGTATTTT. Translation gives CASSFQGDGTDTQYF.

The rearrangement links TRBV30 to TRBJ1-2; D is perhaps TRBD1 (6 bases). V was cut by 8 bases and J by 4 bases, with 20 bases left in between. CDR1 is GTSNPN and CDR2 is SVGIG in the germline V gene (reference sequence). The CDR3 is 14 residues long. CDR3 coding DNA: TGTGCCCGTCTAAGGATCGGGGGCTCCTATGGCTACACCTTC. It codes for CARLRIGGSYGYTF.

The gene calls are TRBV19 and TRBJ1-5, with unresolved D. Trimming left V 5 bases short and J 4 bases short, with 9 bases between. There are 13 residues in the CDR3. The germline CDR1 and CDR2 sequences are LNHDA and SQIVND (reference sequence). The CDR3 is CASSSNRNQPQHF. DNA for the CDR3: TGTGCCAGTAGTTCCAATAGGAATCAGCCCCAGCATTTT.

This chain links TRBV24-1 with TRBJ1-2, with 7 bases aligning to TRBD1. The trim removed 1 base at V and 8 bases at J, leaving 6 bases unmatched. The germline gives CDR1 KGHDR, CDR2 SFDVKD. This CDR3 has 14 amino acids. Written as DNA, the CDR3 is TGTGCCACCAGTGATTTAGGACAGGTGGAGGGCTACACCTTC. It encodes CATSDLGQVEGYTF.

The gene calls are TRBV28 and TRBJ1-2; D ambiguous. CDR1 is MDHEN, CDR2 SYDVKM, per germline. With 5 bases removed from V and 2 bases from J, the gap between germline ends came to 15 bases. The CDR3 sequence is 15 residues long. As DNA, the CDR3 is TGTGCCAGCAGTGAGTCGGGCAGTTGGAACTATGGCTACACCTTC. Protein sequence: CASSESGSWNYGYTF.

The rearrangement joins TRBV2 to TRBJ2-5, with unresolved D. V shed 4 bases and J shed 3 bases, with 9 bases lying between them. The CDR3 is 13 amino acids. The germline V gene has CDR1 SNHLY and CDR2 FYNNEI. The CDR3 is CASSGQDEETQYF. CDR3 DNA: TGTGCCAGCAGTGGTCAGGACGAAGAGACCCAGTACTTC.

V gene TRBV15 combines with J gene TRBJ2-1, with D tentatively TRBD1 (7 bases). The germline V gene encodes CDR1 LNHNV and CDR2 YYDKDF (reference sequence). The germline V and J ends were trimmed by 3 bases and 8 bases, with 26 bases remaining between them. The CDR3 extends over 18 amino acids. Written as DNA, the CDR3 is TGTGCCACCAGCAGCGCTGGGCGGAGGGGACAGATTGGGGATGAGCAGTTCTTC. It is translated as CATSSAGRRGQIGDEQFF.